The clone carrying this T cell receptor beta chain was detected once. The antigen remains undetermined. Naive CD8 cells lacked CD45RO and underwent positive selection for CCR7, leaving out terminally differentiated effector memory CD45RA+ cells. Some clones are missing from TCRdb's copy, which holds only in-frame ones; the method was immunoSEQ multiplex PCR. The repertoire includes over 2 million clones, approximately 94% of them detected once, and 1.1% sits in the top ten. The source of the sample is a study of shared clonotypes between healthy human individuals. Overall study results and limits: In contrast to clonotypes shared by all four donors, non-shared clonotypes had lower generation probabilities. Clonotype sharing among donors, it was expected, would be affected by sequencing depth.

Material for sequencing was naive CD8+ T cells sorted from blood. This sequence originates from a man aged 18-30 years in good health.

This CDR3 is CASSLAGAANQPQHF. DNA for the CDR3: TGTGCCAGCAGCTTAGCTGGGGCAGCAAATCAGCCCCAGCATTTT. The chain has TRBV7-2 and TRBJ1-5; the D gene is possibly TRBD1 (5 bases). CDR3 length: 15 amino acids. The ends were cut back, 0 bases at V and 4 bases at J, with 10 bases in the middle. Germline CDR1 and CDR2: SGHTA and FQGNSA.